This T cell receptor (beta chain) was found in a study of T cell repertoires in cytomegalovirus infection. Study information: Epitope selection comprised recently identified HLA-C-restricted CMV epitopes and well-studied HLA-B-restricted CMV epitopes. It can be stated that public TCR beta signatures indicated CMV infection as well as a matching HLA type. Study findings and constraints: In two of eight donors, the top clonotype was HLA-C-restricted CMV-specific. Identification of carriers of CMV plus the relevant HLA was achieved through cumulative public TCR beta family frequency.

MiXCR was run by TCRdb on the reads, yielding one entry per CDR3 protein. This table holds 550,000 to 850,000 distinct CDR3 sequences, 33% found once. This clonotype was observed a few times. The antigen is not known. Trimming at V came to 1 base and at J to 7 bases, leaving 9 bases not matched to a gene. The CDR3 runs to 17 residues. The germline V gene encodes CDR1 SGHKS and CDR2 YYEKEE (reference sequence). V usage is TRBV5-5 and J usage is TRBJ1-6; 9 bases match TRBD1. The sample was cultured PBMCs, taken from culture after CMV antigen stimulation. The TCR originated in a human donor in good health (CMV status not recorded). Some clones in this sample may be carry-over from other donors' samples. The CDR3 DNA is TGTGCCAGCAGCTTGTCACTGGGACAGGGTCAAAATTCACCCCTCCACTTT. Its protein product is CASSLSLGQGQNSPLHF.